This record concerns one T cell receptor (beta chain) sequence. The antigen is undetermined. The CDR3 is 19 residues long. The germline gives CDR1 MGHRA, CDR2 YSYEKL. Trimming cost V 2 bases and J 6 bases, with 25 bases left between them. Libraries were prepared by immunoSEQ multiplex PCR; TCRdb keeps only in-frame clonotypes and omits some of them. The sample contains some 97,000 clones, about 88% of which appear only once. This entry is derived from a study of T cell responses to AZD1222 COVID-19 vaccine. Findings and caveats of the study: Donors were largely white British and mainly female; clonal diversity was possibly underestimated. Dominant at 160-218 and 743-854, vaccine-associated CD4 TCRs also spanned spike. Spike-specific TCR breadth rose after two AZD1222 doses, and depth rose as well. Repertoire samples came only from after the peak T cell response.

This clonotype was obtained from an adult in good health. This specimen consisted of peripheral blood, obtained on day 0 of AZD1222 vaccination. The chain combines TRBV4-1 with TRBJ2-2, with D unresolved. The CDR3 region has the DNA TGCGCCAGCAGCCAATCTCCAGCTCGTACTGAAACTTTTTCCGGGGAGCTGTTTTTT. This sequence encodes CASSQSPARTETFSGELFF.